The entry below describes one T cell receptor (beta chain). Its antigen is undetermined. Every unsorted PBMC PCR replicate was loaded with about 300 ng DNA, about 30,000 T cell genomes. In the source study's methods: Junction-only sequences without quality scores were provided by ImmunoSEQ, so filtering was different. Repertoires were generated with immunoSEQ multiplex PCR, while TCRdb's copy carries only in-frame clones and drops some. V and J calls plus clone size are reproduced from that table; the DNA served to infer D and trimming. The data hold some 470,000 clones, with over 60% observed a single time. The data stem from a study of shared clonotypes between healthy human individuals. Overall study: A couple of women and a few men aged 18 to 49 made up the donors.

Study-level findings and limits: Only blood was sampled, and tissue TCR repertoires likely differ from blood ones.

There are 13 residues in the CDR3. Looked up from germline, CDR1 is MNHEY and CDR2 is SVGAGI. V was clipped by 4 bases and J by 4 bases, with 10 bases between them. V gene TRBV6-5 combines with J gene TRBJ1-1; tentative D call: TRBD1 (6 bases). This clonotype originated in a woman aged 40 to 55 in good health. Some clones in this sample may be carry-over from other donors' samples. The sample consisted of PBMCs. CDR3 sequence: CASSSRGGTEAFF. The DNA for the CDR3 is TGTGCCAGCAGTTCCAGGGGTGGCACTGAAGCTTTCTTT.